This T cell receptor (beta chain) came from a study of blood T cell repertoires in COVID-19 (dated by TCRdb to about 2020). The study in broad terms: Samples from collaborators originated in the United States, Italy and Spain and spanned both the acute and convalescent phases of COVID-19. The material from the prospective study consisted of cDNA or gDNA derived from T cells, B-cell-depleted T cells, or PBMCs. Deeply sampled blood TCRbeta repertoires from subjects exposed to, actively infected with, or recovered from COVID-19 were included in the dataset. The repertoires were made available in a free public database intended to serve as a resource for research on the immune response to SARS-CoV-2. Samples were obtained from the ongoing ImmuneRACE study (first 160 participants) and from some 1,300 subjects provided by 6 global collaborators. A de-identified subject ID, COVID-19 status, age in years and sex were almost always included in the sample metadata. Where available, HLA class I and class II types were obtained from metadata supplied by the sample provider rather than from assay-based typing. Results and caveats for the whole study, not just this receptor: Clinical and demographic metadata were provided uncurated, with the amount varying by source and participant.

The germline V gene sets CDR1 to SGHVS and CDR2 to FNYEAQ. The CDR3 numbers 18 residues from cysteine through phenylalanine. Only the CDR3 portion is preserved as DNA: 54 bases, with reading frame beginning at the first base. A distance of 17 bases separates the germline ends of V and J, which lose 1 base and 2 bases respectively. Enrolling through a virtual design, the prospective study's participants ranged in age from about 18 to 100 years and lived across roughly 23 United States geographic areas. In the prospective study, cohorts were assigned on the basis of participant-reported clinical history obtained from a screening survey and a study questionnaire. Exposed participants had been in contact, within 2 weeks of entering the study, with a person who had a PCR-confirmed or clinician-diagnosed case of COVID-19. Mobile phlebotomists in the prospective study collected whole blood, serum and a nasopharyngeal or oropharyngeal swab from every participant. Prospective study participants could optionally give additional blood draws and questionnaires over an approximately two-month period. Blood samples from the prospective study were shipped frozen or at room temperature prior to DNA extraction.

In regard to this clone: This clone's antigen is unknown. Base quality data are lacking; no much larger clone is found one base away.

TCRbeta CDR3 regions were amplified from genomic DNA using the immunoSEQ Assay, a bias-controlled multiplex PCR. In the paper's pipeline: The number of nucleated cells in each sample was estimated from the amplification of reference gene primers within the assay. To quantify the absolute abundance of each unique TCRbeta CDR3 rearrangement, sequence reads were collapsed and filtered. Productive Simpson clonality was computed per sample as the square root of Simpson's diversity index over productive rearrangements. Drawn from immuneACCESS, this table holds only the in-frame rearrangements with V and J called that TCRdb kept. Clones are partly lost; checked studies trace under half to an unresolved V gene and leave the rest unexplained. V and J calls and clone size are those listed in that table; D and trimming were worked out from the DNA. The table for this sample lists 240,000 or so clones; 70% to 90% of them were counted only once. The ten largest make up over 0.75% of the sample.

The sequenced sample was PBMCs or T cells enriched from blood (not recorded which). The clonotype was recovered from a man in his forties or fifties who had been exposed to COVID-19. Rearrangement joined TRBV7-6 to TRBJ2-2; tentative D gene TRBD2, with 5 bases matching. The CDR3 corresponds to CASSLVIGLAANTGELFF. The base sequence is TGTGCCAGCAGCTTAGTGATAGGGCTAGCAGCAAACACCGGGGAGCTGTTTTTT.